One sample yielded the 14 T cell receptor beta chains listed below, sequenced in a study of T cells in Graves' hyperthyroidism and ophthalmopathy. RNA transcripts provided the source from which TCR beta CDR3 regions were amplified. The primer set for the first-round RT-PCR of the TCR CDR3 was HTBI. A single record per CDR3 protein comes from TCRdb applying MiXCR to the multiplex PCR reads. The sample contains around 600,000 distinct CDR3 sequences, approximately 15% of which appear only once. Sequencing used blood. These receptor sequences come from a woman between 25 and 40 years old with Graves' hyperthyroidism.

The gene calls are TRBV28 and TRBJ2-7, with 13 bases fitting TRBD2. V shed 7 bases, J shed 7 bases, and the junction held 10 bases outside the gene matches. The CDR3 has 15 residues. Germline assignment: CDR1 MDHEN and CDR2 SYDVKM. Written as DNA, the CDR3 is TGTGCCAGCACCGTCTGGACTAGCGGGAGAAGTGAGCAGTACTTC. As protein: CASTVWTSGRSEQYF.

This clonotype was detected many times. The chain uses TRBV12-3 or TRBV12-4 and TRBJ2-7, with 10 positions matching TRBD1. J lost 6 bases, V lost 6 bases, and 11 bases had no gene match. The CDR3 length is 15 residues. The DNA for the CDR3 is TGTGCCAGCAGCCTAGGACAGGGGGGGTTCGGCGAGCAGTACTTC. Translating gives CASSLGQGGFGEQYF.

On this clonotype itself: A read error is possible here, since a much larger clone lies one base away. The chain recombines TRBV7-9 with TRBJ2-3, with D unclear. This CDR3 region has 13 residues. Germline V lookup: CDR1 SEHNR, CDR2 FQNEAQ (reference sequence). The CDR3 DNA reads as TGTGTCAGCACGCACACCTATCCAGATACGCAGTATTTT. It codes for CVSTHTYPDTQYF.

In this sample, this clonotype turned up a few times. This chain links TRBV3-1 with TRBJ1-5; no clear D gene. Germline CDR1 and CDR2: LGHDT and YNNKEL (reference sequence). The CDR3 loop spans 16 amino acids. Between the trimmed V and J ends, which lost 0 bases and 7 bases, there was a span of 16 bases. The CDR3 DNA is TGTGCCAGCAGCCAAGAGGTCAGAAATTTCAACCAGCCCCAGCATTTT. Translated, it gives CASSQEVRNFNQPQHF. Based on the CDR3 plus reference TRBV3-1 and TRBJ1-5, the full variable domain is DTAVSQTPKYLVTQMGNDKSIKCEQNLGHDTMYWYKQDSKKFLKIMFSYNNKELIINETVPNRFSPKSPDKAHLNLHINSLELGDSAVYFCASSQEVRNFNQPQHFGDGTRLSIL.

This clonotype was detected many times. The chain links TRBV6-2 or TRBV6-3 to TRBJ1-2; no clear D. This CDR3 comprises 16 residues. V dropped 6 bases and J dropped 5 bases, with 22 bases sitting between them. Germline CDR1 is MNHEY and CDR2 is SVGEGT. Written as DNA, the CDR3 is TGTGCCAGCAGACGACAACGGACTCCGAGCTTTTATGGCTACACCTTC. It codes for CASRRQRTPSFYGYTF.

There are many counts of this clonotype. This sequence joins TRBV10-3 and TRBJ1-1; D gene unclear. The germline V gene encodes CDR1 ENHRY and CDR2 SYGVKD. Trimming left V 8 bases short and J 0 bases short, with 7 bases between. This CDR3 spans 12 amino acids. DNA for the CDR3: TGTGCCATCCAGGAGATGAACACTGAAGCTTTCTTT. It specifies CAIQEMNTEAFF.

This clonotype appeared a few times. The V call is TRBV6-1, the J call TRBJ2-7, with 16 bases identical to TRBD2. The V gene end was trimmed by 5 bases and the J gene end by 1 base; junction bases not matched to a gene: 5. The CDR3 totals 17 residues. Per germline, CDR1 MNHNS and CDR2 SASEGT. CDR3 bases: TGTGCCAGCAGTCCGGGACTAGCGGGAGGGGTTTCCTACGAGCAGTACTTC. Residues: CASSPGLAGGVSYEQYF.

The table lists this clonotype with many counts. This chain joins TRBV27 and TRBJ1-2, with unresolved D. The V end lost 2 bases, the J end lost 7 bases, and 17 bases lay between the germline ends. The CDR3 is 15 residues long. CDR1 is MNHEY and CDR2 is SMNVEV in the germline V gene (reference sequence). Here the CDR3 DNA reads TGTGCCAGCAGTTTAACGGCGAGGGTTACCTCTGGCTACACCTTC. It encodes CASSLTARVTSGYTF.

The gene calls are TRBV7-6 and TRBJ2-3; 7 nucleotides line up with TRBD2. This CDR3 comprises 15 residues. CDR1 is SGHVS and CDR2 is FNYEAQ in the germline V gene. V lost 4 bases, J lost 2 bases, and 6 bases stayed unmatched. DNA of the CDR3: TGTGCCAGCAGCTCCGCGCTAGCGGACACAGATACGCAGTATTTT. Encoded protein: CASSSALADTDTQYF.

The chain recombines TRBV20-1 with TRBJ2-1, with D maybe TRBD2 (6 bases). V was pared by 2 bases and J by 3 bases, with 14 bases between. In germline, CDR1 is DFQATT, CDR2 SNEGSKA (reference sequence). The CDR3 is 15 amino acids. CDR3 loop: CSARSVADFYNEQFF. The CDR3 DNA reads TGCAGTGCTAGATCAGTAGCGGACTTCTACAATGAGCAGTTCTTC.

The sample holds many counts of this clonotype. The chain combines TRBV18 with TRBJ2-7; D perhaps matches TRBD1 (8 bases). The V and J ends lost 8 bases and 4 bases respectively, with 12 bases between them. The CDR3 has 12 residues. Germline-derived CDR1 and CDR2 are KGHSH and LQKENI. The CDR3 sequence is CASTQGGYEQYF. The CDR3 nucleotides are TGTGCCAGCACACAGGGGGGGTACGAGCAGTACTTC.

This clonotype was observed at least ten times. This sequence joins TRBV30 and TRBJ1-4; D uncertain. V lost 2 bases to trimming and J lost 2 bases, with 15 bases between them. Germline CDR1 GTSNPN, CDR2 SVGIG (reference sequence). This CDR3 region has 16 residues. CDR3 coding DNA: TGTGCCTGGAGTCGTGGGAGGATGTCGACTAATGAAAAACTGTTTTTT. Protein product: CAWSRGRMSTNEKLFF.

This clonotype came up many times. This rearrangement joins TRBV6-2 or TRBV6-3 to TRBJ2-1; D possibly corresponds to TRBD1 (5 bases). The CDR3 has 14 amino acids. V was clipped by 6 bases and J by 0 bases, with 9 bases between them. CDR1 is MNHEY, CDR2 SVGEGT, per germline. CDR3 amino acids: CASSDSNSYNEQFF. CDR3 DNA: TGTGCCAGCAGCGACAGTAACTCCTACAATGAGCAGTTCTTC.

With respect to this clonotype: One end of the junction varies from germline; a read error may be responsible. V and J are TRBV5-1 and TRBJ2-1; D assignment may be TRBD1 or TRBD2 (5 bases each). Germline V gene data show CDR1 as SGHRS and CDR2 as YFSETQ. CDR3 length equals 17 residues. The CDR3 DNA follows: TGTGCCAGCAGCGTGAACGTAGCCCGAGGGGCCTACAATGAGCAGTTCTTC. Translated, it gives CASSVNVARGAYNEQFF.